This TCR beta chain is drawn from a study of T cell repertoires in cytomegalovirus infection. Study background: CMV epitopes in the study were HLA-C-restricted (recently identified) and HLA-B-restricted (well studied). A matching HLA type, together with CMV infection, was signaled by public TCR beta signatures.

Findings and limits, study-wide: Cumulative public TCR beta family frequency identified carriers of CMV plus the relevant HLA. The response measured ex vivo was dominated by TCR beta clonotypes (HLA-C-restricted and CMV-specific).

A word on this clonotype: Its antigen remains unknown.

TCRdb fed the reads into MiXCR, producing one record per CDR3 protein. The sample includes approximately 1,000,000 distinct CDR3 sequences, around 30% of them seen just once. The germline V gene encodes CDR1 MNHEY and CDR2 SVGEGT. With 7 bases removed from V and 2 bases from J, the gap between germline ends came to 16 bases. This CDR3 has 15 residues. The chain combines TRBV6-2 or TRBV6-3 with TRBJ2-3; TRBD1 might be the D (6 bases). This TCR came from a human donor in good health (CMV status not recorded). Some clones in this sample may be carry-over from other donors' samples. Sequencing used cultured CD8+ T cells from PBMCs, obtained from culture after CMV antigen stimulation. CDR3 nucleotides: TGTGCCAGCACCTATGGGGGACATTCCACAGATACGCAGTATTTT. The encoded protein is CASTYGGHSTDTQYF.